The rows below give T cell receptor beta chains drawn from one sample of a study of OX40 agonist ivuxolimab in advanced cancers. Assay used: immunoSEQ multiplex PCR; TCRdb lists only in-frame clones, some missing. This sample has tens of thousands of clones, with roughly 86% found just once. Source: CD4+ or CD8+ T cells sorted from blood, taken in a trial of the OX40 agonist ivuxolimab. Source of these receptors: an adult with an advanced solid tumor such as melanoma, head and neck, liver or kidney cancer. The CDR3 runs from the conserved cysteine through the conserved F or W. The D gene is left open where the match is weak. Not every row has a clone size; where given, it reads once, few, many or a size class.

abundance: -
d_gene: -
j_gene: TRBJ2-4
v_gene: TRBV27
CDR3aa: CASSLQQALAKNIQYF
CDR3nt: TGTGCCAGCAGTTTACAACAGGCCTTAGCCAAAAACATTCAGTACTTC

abundance: -
d_gene: -
j_gene: TRBJ1-4
v_gene: TRBV7-2
CDR3aa: CASSLQSGQANEKLFF
CDR3nt: TGTGCCAGCAGCTTGCAGTCGGGACAAGCTAATGAAAAACTGTTTTTT

abundance: medium-sized
d_gene: TRBD1
j_gene: TRBJ2-7
v_gene: TRBV6-1
CDR3aa: CASSALGQSTYEQYF
CDR3nt: TGTGCCAGCAGTGCCTTGGGACAGTCGACCTACGAGCAGTACTTC

abundance: -
d_gene: TRBD1
j_gene: TRBJ2-1
v_gene: TRBV19
CDR3aa: CASSKTGTGIYNEQFF
CDR3nt: TGTGCCAGTAGCAAAACCGGGACAGGCATTTACAATGAGCAGTTCTTC

abundance: -
d_gene: -
j_gene: TRBJ2-2
v_gene: TRBV18
CDR3aa: CASSPNSGTDTGELFF
CDR3nt: TGTGCCAGCTCACCGAACTCCGGGACTGATACCGGGGAGCTGTTTTTT

abundance: once
d_gene: -
j_gene: TRBJ2-6
v_gene: TRBV6-5
CDR3aa: CAIREGSTGANVLTF
CDR3nt: TGTGCCATCCGCGAGGGGTCGACTGGGGCCAACGTCCTGACTTTC

abundance: -
d_gene: TRBD2
j_gene: TRBJ2-3
v_gene: TRBV7-3
CDR3aa: CAGSMGLAGPTDTQYF
CDR3nt: TGTGCCGGCAGCATGGGACTAGCGGGGCCCACAGATACGCAGTATTTT

abundance: -
d_gene: TRBD1
j_gene: TRBJ2-1
v_gene: TRBV29-1
CDR3aa: CSVEDRGHPFF
CDR3nt: TGCAGCGTTGAAGACAGGGGGCACCCGTTCTTC

abundance: -
d_gene: -
j_gene: TRBJ2-3
v_gene: TRBV9
CDR3aa: CASSAPTPGDTQYF
CDR3nt: TGTGCCAGCAGCGCCCCCACCCCGGGCGATACGCAGTATTTT

abundance: -
d_gene: -
j_gene: TRBJ2-5
v_gene: TRBV5-8
CDR3aa: CASSGSRAPQETQYF
CDR3nt: TGTGCCAGCAGCGGCAGCCGGGCACCACAAGAGACCCAGTACTTC

abundance: -
d_gene: TRBD1
j_gene: TRBJ1-1
v_gene: TRBV10-3
CDR3aa: CAISRTGATEAFF
CDR3nt: TGTGCCATCAGCCGGACAGGTGCCACTGAAGCTTTCTTT

abundance: -
d_gene: TRBD1
j_gene: TRBJ1-3
v_gene: TRBV18
CDR3aa: CASSPWTGGTSGNTIYF
CDR3nt: TGTGCCAGCTCACCATGGACAGGAGGAACCTCTGGAAACACCATATATTTT

abundance: -
d_gene: -
j_gene: TRBJ2-7
v_gene: TRBV19
CDR3aa: CASSHLGYEQYF
CDR3nt: TGTGCCAGTAGTCACCTAGGGTACGAGCAGTACTTC

abundance: -
d_gene: TRBD2
j_gene: TRBJ2-3
v_gene: TRBV19
CDR3aa: CASSIERLAEGDTQYF
CDR3nt: TGTGCCAGTAGTATAGAGCGGCTAGCGGAGGGAGATACGCAGTATTTT

abundance: -
d_gene: -
j_gene: TRBJ2-3
v_gene: TRBV5-6
CDR3aa: CASSLAGMAGRDTQYF
CDR3nt: TGTGCCAGCAGCTTGGCCGGGATGGCTGGTAGAGATACGCAGTATTTT

abundance: -
d_gene: TRBD1
j_gene: TRBJ1-5
v_gene: TRBV7-6
CDR3aa: CASSLDRGQPQHF
CDR3nt: TGTGCCAGCAGCCTTGACAGGGGTCAGCCCCAGCATTTT

abundance: -
d_gene: -
j_gene: TRBJ1-2
v_gene: TRBV4-1
CDR3aa: CASSQESSDPYGYTF
CDR3nt: TGCGCCAGCAGCCAAGAGTCGTCGGACCCCTATGGCTACACCTTC

abundance: -
d_gene: -
j_gene: TRBJ2-7
v_gene: TRBV6-1
CDR3aa: CASSTPWGYEQYF
CDR3nt: TGTGCCAGCAGTACCCCGTGGGGTTACGAGCAGTACTTC

abundance: -
d_gene: -
j_gene: TRBJ1-4
v_gene: TRBV5-4
CDR3aa: CASSFGGANEKLFF
CDR3nt: TGTGCCAGCAGCTTTGGAGGGGCTAATGAAAAACTGTTTTTT

abundance: -
d_gene: TRBD1
j_gene: TRBJ2-1
v_gene: TRBV19
CDR3aa: CASKRQGGIEQFF
CDR3nt: TGTGCCAGTAAGCGACAGGGGGGTATTGAGCAGTTCTTC

abundance: -
d_gene: TRBD1
j_gene: TRBJ2-3
v_gene: TRBV11-1
CDR3aa: CASSSGQGGPDTQYF
CDR3nt: TGTGCCAGCAGCTCCGGACAGGGAGGTCCAGATACGCAGTATTTT

abundance: -
d_gene: TRBD1
j_gene: TRBJ1-5
v_gene: TRBV15
CDR3aa: CATSRAGTGNQPQHF
CDR3nt: TGTGCCACCAGCAGAGCTGGGACAGGTAATCAGCCCCAGCATTTT

abundance: -
d_gene: TRBD2
j_gene: TRBJ2-5
v_gene: TRBV5-4
CDR3aa: CASSFRLAGGETQYF
CDR3nt: TGTGCCAGCAGCTTTCGACTAGCGGGGGGGGAGACCCAGTACTTC

abundance: -
d_gene: TRBD1
j_gene: TRBJ1-6
v_gene: TRBV5-1
CDR3aa: CASSLEGQGSSPLHF
CDR3nt: TGCGCCAGCAGCTTGGAGGGACAGGGCTCATCACCCCTCCACTTT

abundance: -
d_gene: -
j_gene: TRBJ1-2
v_gene: TRBV28
CDR3aa: CASSQGGTQRGYTF
CDR3nt: TGTGCCAGCAGCCAGGGTGGCACCCAAAGGGGCTACACCTTC

abundance: -
d_gene: TRBD2
j_gene: TRBJ2-1
v_gene: TRBV13
CDR3aa: CASSKKRGGLYNEQFF
CDR3nt: TGTGCCAGCAGCAAGAAGCGGGGGGGCCTCTACAATGAGCAGTTCTTC

abundance: -
d_gene: TRBD1
j_gene: TRBJ1-2
v_gene: TRBV18
CDR3aa: CASSPDRGQGGYGYTF
CDR3nt: TGTGCCAGCTCACCGGACAGGGGGCAAGGAGGGTATGGCTACACCTTC

abundance: -
d_gene: TRBD2
j_gene: TRBJ2-3
v_gene: TRBV5-4
CDR3aa: CASSSGLAIGGGTDTQYF
CDR3nt: TGTGCCAGCAGCTCGGGACTAGCGATAGGAGGTGGCACAGATACGCAGTATTTT

abundance: -
d_gene: -
j_gene: TRBJ1-1
v_gene: TRBV15
CDR3aa: CATSRGGQEAFF
CDR3nt: TGTGCCACCAGCAGAGGCGGCCAAGAAGCTTTCTTT

abundance: -
d_gene: TRBD2
j_gene: TRBJ2-7
v_gene: TRBV11-3
CDR3aa: CASSFHSGISYEQYF
CDR3nt: TGTGCCAGCAGCTTTCATAGCGGGATTTCCTACGAGCAGTACTTC

abundance: few
d_gene: -
j_gene: TRBJ2-7
v_gene: TRBV25-1
CDR3aa: CASSPARAPYEQYF
CDR3nt: TGTGCCAGCAGTCCGGCCAGGGCCCCCTACGAGCAGTACTTC

abundance: -
d_gene: -
j_gene: TRBJ2-6
v_gene: TRBV27
CDR3aa: CASSLSSGGGANVLTF
CDR3nt: TGTGCCAGCAGTTTATCCTCGGGTGGCGGGGCCAACGTCCTGACTTTC